The 21 T cell receptor beta chains reported below all come from one sample, sequenced in a study of molecular identifiers for immune sequencing clone quantification. In TCRdb, the PCR reads were re-called with MiXCR into one record per CDR3 protein. The sample records tens of thousands of distinct CDR3 sequences, approximately 25% being singletons. Sequencing input: naive CD8+ T cells from blood, with Jurkat cell RNA spiked in. Subset here: FACS-sorted CD8+CD4-CCR7+CD45RA+ naive T cells. Receptors originate from a human donor in good health. Some libraries in this study had Jurkat cell RNA spiked in.

This clonotype has at least ten counts. The chain uses TRBV27 and TRBJ1-5; D might be TRBD1 (6 bases). V gave up 2 bases and J gave up 6 bases, with 20 bases separating them. The CDR3 spans 17 residues. The germline V gene has CDR1 MNHEY and CDR2 SMNVEV (reference sequence). This chain's CDR3 is CASSLVGRRGAVQPQHF. CDR3 coding DNA: TGTGCCAGCAGTTTAGTTGGGAGGCGGGGGGCTGTTCAGCCCCAGCATTTT.

There are a few counts of this clonotype. This chain connects TRBV20-1 to TRBJ1-2; D is possibly TRBD1 (5 bases). Germline V gene data show CDR1 as DFQATT and CDR2 as SNEGSKA (reference sequence). Trimming shortened V by 0 bases and J by 4 bases, and 21 bases separated the two germline ends. The CDR3 totals 17 residues. CDR3 residues: CSARDPQGRGYGYGYTF. The DNA of the CDR3 is TGCAGTGCTAGAGATCCGCAGGGTCGCGGTTATGGCTATGGCTACACCTTC.

On this clonotype: One base away lies a much larger clone, so this may be a sequencing read error. The V gene is TRBV7-9, the J gene TRBJ2-7, with a weak D call TRBD1 (5 bases). The CDR3 is 12 amino acids. Germline CDR1 and CDR2: SEHNR and FQNEAQ (reference sequence). DNA of the CDR3: TGTGTCAGCAGCGCGGACAACTACGAGCAGTACTTC. It encodes CVSSADNYEQYF.

The gene calls are TRBV27 and TRBJ2-2; TRBD1 aligns across 7 bases. The CDR3 is 14 amino acids. Trimming at V came to 2 bases and at J to 5 bases, leaving 2 bases not matched to a gene. Germline CDR1 and CDR2: MNHEY and SMNVEV (reference sequence). The CDR3 here is CASSLARGTGELFF. The DNA of the CDR3 is TGTGCCAGCAGTTTAGCCAGGGGGACCGGGGAGCTGTTTTTT.

The rearrangement joins TRBV27 to TRBJ1-5; D is ambiguous. Per the germline V gene, CDR1 is MNHEY and CDR2 is SMNVEV (reference sequence). The V gene lost 5 bases and the J gene lost 4 bases, with 9 bases spanning the gap. The CDR3 contains 13 residues. CDR3 bases: TGTGCCAGCAGTGGGGTTTTGAATCAGCCCCAGCATTTT. This codes for CASSGVLNQPQHF.

This clonotype was counted many times. The chain is built from TRBV7-2 and TRBJ1-4, with 9 bases aligning to TRBD1. From germline, CDR1 is SGHTA and CDR2 FQGNSA. The CDR3 is 15 residues long. Unmatched junction bases numbered 6, after V lost 4 bases and J lost 6 bases. CDR3 sequence reads: CASSWDRVGHEKLFF. CDR3 sequence (DNA): TGTGCCAGCAGCTGGGACAGGGTAGGGCATGAAAAACTGTTTTTT. The full variable domain, its missing parts supplied by reference TRBV7-2 and TRBJ1-4, is GAGVSQSPSNKVTEKGKDVELRCDPISGHTALYWYRQSLGQGLEFLIYFQGNSAPDKSGLPSDRFSAERTGGSVSTLTIQRTQQEDSAVYLCASSWDRVGHEKLFFGSGTQLSVL.

This clonotype was recorded a few times. Just one base apart from a much larger clone, this may be a read error. The chain recombines TRBV5-1 with TRBJ2-5, with a possible D match to TRBD1 (7 bases). The CDR3 is made up of 17 amino acids. Looked up from germline, CDR1 is SGHRS and CDR2 is YFSETQ. As DNA, the CDR3 is TGCGCCAGCAGCCTGCAACCGACAGGGACTCTCCAAGAGACCCTGTACTTC. This gives the protein CASSLQPTGTLQETLYF.

The chain employs TRBV28 and TRBJ2-5; 8 bases match TRBD1. Germline loops: CDR1 MDHEN, CDR2 SYDVKM. Trimming took 5 bases from V and 4 from J; bases not matched to a gene: 6. The CDR3 contains 14 residues. As DNA, the CDR3 is TGTGCCAGCAGTCTACCTGACAGGGGAGAGACCCAGTACTTC. Protein product: CASSLPDRGETQYF. The variable domain in full, completed from reference TRBV28 and TRBJ2-5, reads DVKVTQSSRYLVKRTGEKVFLECVQDMDHENMFWYRQDPGLGLRLIYFSYDVKMKEKGDIPEGYSVSREKKERFSLILESASTNQTSMYLCASSLPDRGETQYFGPGTRLLVL.

Comment on this clonotype: A much larger clone lies one base from this, so it may be a read error. The chain couples TRBV3-2 to TRBJ1-6. TRBV3-2 is reported as a pseudogene. The CDR3 runs 13 residues. In DNA form, the CDR3 reads TGTGCCAGCAGCCAAGATTGTGGTTCACCCTTCCACTTT. This translates into CASSQDCGSPFHF.

This clonotype was seen ten or more times. The rearrangement uses TRBV6-2 or TRBV6-3 and TRBJ1-1; no clear D gene. V was shortened by 7 bases and J by 1 base, with 10 bases between the two germline ends. CDR3 length: 13 residues. Germline V gene data show CDR1 as MNHEY and CDR2 as SVGEGT. CDR3 in DNA: TGTGCCAGCACCGCAGACCCGAACACTGAAGCTTTCTTT. Protein: CASTADPNTEAFF.

This clonotype has ten or more counts. In nucleotides, the CDR3 is TGTGCCAGCAGCGGGACTGAGGCCTACGAGCAGTACTTC. It encodes CASSGTEAYEQYF. V and J are TRBV5-6 and TRBJ2-7; D is possibly TRBD2 (6 bases). Germline loops: CDR1 SGHDT, CDR2 YYEEEE. The CDR3 covers 13 residues. The V end was cut by 4 bases, the J end by 2 bases, with 10 bases between.

This clonotype was seen repeatedly, ten times or more. V gene TRBV12-3 or TRBV12-4 combines with J gene TRBJ2-2; D is uncertain. V gave up 5 bases and J gave up 2 bases, with 15 bases separating them. The CDR3 is 16 residues long. In DNA form, the CDR3 reads TGTGCCAGCAGTCCAGTAAGGTTCGGCAACACCGGGGAGCTGTTTTTT. This encodes CASSPVRFGNTGELFF.

This clonotype was detected a few times. A much more abundant neighbour one base away suggests this may be a read error. Here the CDR3 omits its conserved ending phenylalanine or tryptophan, so a read error is the likely source. This chain connects TRBV6-5 to TRBJ2-7; D remains ambiguous. Germline CDR1 MNHEY, CDR2 SVGAGI. Trimming stripped 0 bases from V and 1 base from J, with 7 bases between. CDR3 length: 14 residues. The CDR3 here is CASSYSHRSYEQYL. Written as DNA, the CDR3 is TGTGCCAGCAGTTACTCGCACCGGTCCTACGAGCAGTACCTC.

This clonotype was seen many times. This chain links TRBV7-8 with TRBJ2-3; D is unclear. There are 15 residues in the CDR3. The ends were cut back, 1 base at V and 4 bases at J, with 12 bases in the middle. Germline-derived CDR1 and CDR2 are SGHVS and FQNEAQ. The CDR3 protein is CASSLGGDSSDTQYF. CDR3 DNA sequence: TGTGCCAGCAGCTTAGGTGGGGATTCCTCAGATACGCAGTATTTT.

This clonotype was counted ten times or more. The CDR3 is CSAQDRTSGSADTQYF. The CDR3 DNA follows: TGCAGTGCTCAAGATAGGACTAGCGGGAGTGCAGATACGCAGTATTTT. This chain uses TRBV20-1 with TRBJ2-3; 13 bases are shared with TRBD2. Per the germline V gene, CDR1 is DFQATT and CDR2 is SNEGSKA (reference sequence). This CDR3 is built from 16 residues. Unmatched junction bases numbered 9, after V lost 5 bases and J lost 4 bases.

With respect to this clonotype: The conserved final phenylalanine or tryptophan is absent from the CDR3, which likely points to a read error. The V gene is TRBV6-2 or TRBV6-3, the J gene TRBJ2-1; TRBD2 matches at 11 bases. V shed 2 bases, J shed 4 bases, and the junction held 7 bases outside the gene matches. The CDR3 length is 17 residues. The V gene's germline CDR1 is MNHEY and CDR2 SVGEGT. The CDR3 region is CASSYTLAGGRYNEQFV. The CDR3 nucleotides are TGTGCCAGCAGTTACACTCTAGCGGGGGGCCGATACAATGAGCAGTTCGTC.

The gene calls are TRBV6-2 or TRBV6-3 and TRBJ1-1; D remains unclear. The CDR3 runs 14 residues. Germline V gives CDR1 MNHEY, CDR2 SVGEGT. Trimming took 3 bases from V and 3 from J, leaving 11 bases between them. CDR3 nucleotide sequence: TGTGCCAGCAGTTATGGCAGTGGTTACACTGAAGCTTTCTTT. This translates into CASSYGSGYTEAFF.

Points on this clonotype: A much more abundant neighbour one base away suggests this may be a read error. The J gene is TRBJ2-7, the V gene TRBV7-2; TRBD1 agrees at 7 bases. The germline CDR1 and CDR2 sequences are SGHTA and FQGNSA. The CDR3 runs to 16 residues. The CDR3 reads CASSPTTGAYSYDQYF. Here the CDR3 DNA reads TGTGCCAGCAGCCCTACCACAGGGGCGTATTCCTACGATCAGTACTTC. Full variable domain (remainder filled in from reference TRBV7-2 and TRBJ2-7): GAGVSQSPSNKVTEKGKDVELRCDPISGHTALYWYRQSLGQGLEFLIYFQGNSAPDKSGLPSDRFSAERTGGSVSTLTIQRTQQEDSAVYLCASSPTTGAYSYDQYFGPGTRLTVT.

The chain uses TRBV20-1 and TRBJ2-1; D uncertain. The CDR3 length is 11 residues. CDR1 and CDR2 (germline): DFQATT, SNEGSKA (reference sequence). Trimming shortened V by 5 bases and J by 2 bases, and 4 bases separated the two germline ends. Written as DNA, the CDR3 is TGCAGTGCTCAAACCTACAATGAGCAGTTCTTC. Translated, it gives CSAQTYNEQFF.

This clonotype is categorized as medium-sized. The chain couples TRBV28 to TRBJ2-7, with D maybe TRBD1 (5 bases). The CDR3 totals 12 residues. Germline CDR1 MDHEN, CDR2 SYDVKM. The V end lost 6 bases, the J end lost 2 bases, and 8 bases lay between the germline ends. The CDR3 reads CASSLGAYEQYF. As DNA, the CDR3 is TGTGCCAGCAGCTTAGGGGCCTACGAGCAGTACTTC. The complete variable domain, with remaining parts taken from reference TRBV28 and TRBJ2-7, reads DVKVTQSSRYLVKRTGEKVFLECVQDMDHENMFWYRQDPGLGLRLIYFSYDVKMKEKGDIPEGYSVSREKKERFSLILESASTNQTSMYLCASSLGAYEQYFGPGTRLTVT.

This clonotype was counted at least ten times. This chain uses TRBV14 with TRBJ2-7; no clear D gene. This CDR3 has 15 residues. V shed 4 bases and J shed 0 bases, with 13 bases lying between them. In germline, CDR1 is SGHDN, CDR2 FVKESK. The CDR3 region has the DNA TGTGCCAGCAGCCTGTCGGCGTCGAGCTCCTACGAGCAGTACTTC. It encodes CASSLSASSSYEQYF.